These 8 T cell receptor beta chains came from one sample sequenced in a study of beta chain features in type 1 diabetes. These receptors have no identified antigens. Study observations and caveats: For Type 1 diabetes patients, all four CD4+ subsets carried TCRB CDR3s that were moderately but significantly shorter.

The authors reverse transcribed all of the isolated RNA, so sequencing captured expressed TCRB transcripts. Data came from immunoSEQ multiplex PCR; TCRdb stores just in-frame clones and leaves some out. The sample holds roughly 130,000 clones, over 15% seen once. Sequenced input: central memory CD4+ T cells from blood. All receptors come from a man aged 25-45 years with type 1 diabetes.

With regard to this clone: Other DNA sequences in this specimen translate into the identical CDR3. The chain is built from TRBV7-2 and TRBJ2-5, with no clear D. V shed 5 bases and J shed 3 bases, with 10 bases lying between them. The V gene's germline CDR1 is SGHTA and CDR2 FQGNSA. CDR3 length: 13 amino acids. CDR3 loop: CASSPWTEETQYF. CDR3 sequence (DNA): TGTGCCAGCAGCCCATGGACGGAAGAGACCCAGTACTTC.

This clone was counted only a few times. The CDR3 region is CASSYIGASTDTQYF. Here the CDR3 DNA reads TGCGCCAGCAGCTATATAGGGGCTAGCACAGATACGCAGTATTTT. This chain uses TRBV5-1 with TRBJ2-3, with D tentatively TRBD1 (5 bases). There are 15 residues in the CDR3. Germline V lookup: CDR1 SGHRS, CDR2 YFSETQ. Between the trimmed V and J ends, which lost 3 bases and 0 bases, there was a span of 11 bases. Full variable domain (outside the CDR3, taken from reference TRBV5-1 and TRBJ2-3): KAGVTQTPRYLIKTRGQQVTLSCSPISGHRSVSWYQQTPGQGLQFLFEYFSETQRNKGNFPGRFSGRQFSNSRSEMNVSTLELGDSALYLCASSYIGASTDTQYFGPGTRLTVL.

The rearrangement links TRBV7-2 to TRBJ2-7; TRBD2 might be the D (5 bases). Trimming took 6 bases from V and 0 from J, leaving 9 bases between them. The CDR3 runs 13 residues. Germline loops: CDR1 SGHTA, CDR2 FQGNSA. The CDR3 spells CASSKGSSYEQYF. CDR3 nucleotides: TGTGCCAGCAGTAAAGGGAGCTCCTACGAGCAGTACTTC.

This chain connects TRBV10-3 to TRBJ1-6; possibly TRBD1 for D (5 bases). The V gene's germline CDR1 is ENHRY and CDR2 SYGVKD. Trimming took 5 bases from V and 5 from J, leaving 19 bases between them. CDR3 length: 17 amino acids. The CDR3 nucleotides read TGTGCCATCAGTAAGCCTCCGGGGGGAGGAGATAATTCACCCCTCCACTTT. It is translated as CAISKPPGGGDNSPLHF.

The chain recombines TRBV6-6 with TRBJ2-1, with 7 positions matching TRBD1. The germline V gene has CDR1 MNHNY and CDR2 SVGAGI (reference sequence). The CDR3 has 13 residues. The V and J ends lost 6 bases and 10 bases, in that order; junction bases with no gene match: 9. The CDR3 coding sequence is TGTGCCAGCAGGTCCAACAGGGGCGAGGAGCAGTTCTTC. It is translated as CASRSNRGEEQFF.

There are a few counts of this clone. The chain couples TRBV28 to TRBJ2-7; the match to TRBD1 covers 10 bases. The CDR3 totals 13 residues. Germline V gene lookup returns CDR1 MDHEN and CDR2 SYDVKM. V lost 4 bases and J lost 6; bases outside the gene matches: 3. The CDR3 DNA follows: TGTGCCAGCAGTTCGGGACAGGGGACCGAGCAGTACTTC. Its protein is CASSSGQGTEQYF.

The chain joins TRBV6-5 to TRBJ2-5, with D tentatively TRBD2 (6 bases). CDR3 length: 13 amino acids. Trimming cost V 8 bases and J 5 bases, with 15 bases left between them. The germline gives CDR1 MNHEY, CDR2 SVGAGI. The CDR3 region is CASRSSGWETQYF. CDR3 in DNA: TGTGCCAGCCGGAGTAGCGGATGGGAGACCCAGTACTTC.

The chain combines TRBV4-2 with TRBJ2-3; D not certain. Trimming removed 8 bases from V and 4 bases from J, with 10 bases in between. The CDR3 contains 12 residues. The V gene's germline CDR1 is LGHNA and CDR2 YNFKEQ. As DNA, the CDR3 is TGTGCCAGCGGGTCAGTTGCAGATACGCAGTATTTT. This translates into CASGSVADTQYF.